The sequence of this TCR beta chain was determined in a study of blood T cell repertoires in COVID-19. Across the whole study: Acute-phase and convalescent COVID-19 samples originated in the United States, Italy and Spain. T cells, B-cell-depleted T cells, or PBMCs provided the cDNA or gDNA that served as material.

This clone is a singleton in its sample. In germline, CDR1 is KGHDR, CDR2 SFDVKD. The CDR3 runs 14 residues. Trimming took off 2 bases at V and 8 bases at J, with 14 bases between the two ends. As handled by the study authors: It was from reference gene primer amplification that nucleated cell counts were estimated. Produced via immunoSEQ multiplex PCR; TCRdb's table is partial and in-frame only. V and J calls and clone size follow that table, whereas D and trimming were derived from the DNA. The sample has around 140,000 clones; about 89% are singletons. Sequences were obtained from peripheral blood. The clonotype originates from a man in his fifties or sixties with active or convalescent COVID-19. The rearrangement links TRBV24-1 to TRBJ1-2; tentatively, D is TRBD1 (5 bases). As DNA, the CDR3 is TGTGCCACCAGTGATTGGGACTGGTCGGGCGGCTACACCTTC. Residues: CATSDWDWSGGYTF.